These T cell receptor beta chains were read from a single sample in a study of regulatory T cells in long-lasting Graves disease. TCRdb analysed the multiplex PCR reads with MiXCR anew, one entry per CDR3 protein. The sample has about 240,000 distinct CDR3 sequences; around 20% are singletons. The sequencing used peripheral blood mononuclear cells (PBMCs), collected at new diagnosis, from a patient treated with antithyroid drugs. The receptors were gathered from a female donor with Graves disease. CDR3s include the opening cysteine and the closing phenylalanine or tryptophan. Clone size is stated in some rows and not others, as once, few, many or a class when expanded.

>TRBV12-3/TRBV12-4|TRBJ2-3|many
CASSFGRGVADTQYF
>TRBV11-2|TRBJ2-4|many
CASSLGGGRLAKNIQYF
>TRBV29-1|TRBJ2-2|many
CSVDTNKNTGELFF
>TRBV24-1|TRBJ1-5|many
CATSEYEDQPQHF
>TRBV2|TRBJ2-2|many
CASSESTQGAGELFF
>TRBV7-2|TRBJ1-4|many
CASSTRRATNEKLFF
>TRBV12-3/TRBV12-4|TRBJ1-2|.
CASSRTEGYGYTF
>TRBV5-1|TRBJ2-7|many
CASSLEGVWEQYF
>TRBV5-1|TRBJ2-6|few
CASSLGWDRAPLEANVLTF
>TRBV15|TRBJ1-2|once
CATSSRARAANYGYTF
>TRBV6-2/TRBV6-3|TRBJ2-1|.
CASDTGGLGVERFF
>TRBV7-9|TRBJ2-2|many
CASKGIFTGELFF
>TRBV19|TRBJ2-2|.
CASSIYHGQGADGELFF
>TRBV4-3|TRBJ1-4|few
CASSQTLGATNEKLFF
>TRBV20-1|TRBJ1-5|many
CSASSPIANQPQHF
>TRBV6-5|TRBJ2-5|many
CASSFLGSGSGTQYF
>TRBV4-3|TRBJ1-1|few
CASSQDRWDTEAFF
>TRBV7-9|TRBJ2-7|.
CASSSEWDGSYEQYF
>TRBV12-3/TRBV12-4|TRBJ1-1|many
CASSRGSGHGEAFF
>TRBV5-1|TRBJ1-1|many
CASSRWAGGMNTEAFF
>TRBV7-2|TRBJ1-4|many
CASSLGGQNEKLFF
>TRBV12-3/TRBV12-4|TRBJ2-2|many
CASSHSYRTRSAGELFF
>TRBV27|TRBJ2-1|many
CASSLLPGTGGGEQFF
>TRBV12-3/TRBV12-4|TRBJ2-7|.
CASSFGDRAYEQYF
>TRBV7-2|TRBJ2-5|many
CASSPGQVKETQYF
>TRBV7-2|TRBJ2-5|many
CASSLGSSWGETQYF
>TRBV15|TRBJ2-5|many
CATSRHQETQYF
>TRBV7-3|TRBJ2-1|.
CASSPSGLYNEQSF
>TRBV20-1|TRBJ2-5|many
CSARSISRAGGQETQYF
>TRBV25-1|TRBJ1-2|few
CASSPLLDYGYTF
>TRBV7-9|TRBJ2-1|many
CASSFTAGGHEQFF
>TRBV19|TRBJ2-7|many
CASRDSRGSYEQYF
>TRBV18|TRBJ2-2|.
CASSPDLYTGELFF
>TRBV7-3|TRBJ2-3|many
CASSPLPRTSTDTQYF
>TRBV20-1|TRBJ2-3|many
CSARDSLAGLDTQYF
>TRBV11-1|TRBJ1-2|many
CASSNPNYGYTF
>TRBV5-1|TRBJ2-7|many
CASSKGTDVSYEQYF
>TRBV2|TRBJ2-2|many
CASRLLAANTGELFF
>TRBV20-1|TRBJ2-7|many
CSATDRSYEQYF
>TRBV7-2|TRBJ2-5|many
CASSSRTGGARETQYF
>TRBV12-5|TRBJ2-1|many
CASGWERPYNEQFF
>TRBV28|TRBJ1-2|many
CASSLLGLSEDGYTF
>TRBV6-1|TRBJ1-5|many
CASILGSNQPQHF
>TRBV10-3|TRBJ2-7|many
CAISESSYEQYF
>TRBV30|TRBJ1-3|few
CAWSVPTGNSGNTIYF
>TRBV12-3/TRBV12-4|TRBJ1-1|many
CASAPNEWGTGGSGTEAFF
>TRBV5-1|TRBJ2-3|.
CASSLEQGPPTDTQYF
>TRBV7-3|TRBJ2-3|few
CASSFGQTDTQYF
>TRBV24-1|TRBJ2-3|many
CATSDLLGQGSDTQYF
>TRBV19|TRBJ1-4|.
CASTGIGEKLFF
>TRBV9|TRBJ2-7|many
CASSVGGDVLSYEQYF
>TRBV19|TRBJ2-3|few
CASSSGDSFSTDTQYF
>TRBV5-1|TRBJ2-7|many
CASSSYSGTGINEQYF
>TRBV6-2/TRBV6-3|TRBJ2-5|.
CASSYFEDTEGGTQYF
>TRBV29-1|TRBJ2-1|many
CSVVLFSYNEQFF
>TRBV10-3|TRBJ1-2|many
CAISESTRGYTF
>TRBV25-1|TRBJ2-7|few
CASRDRFYEQYF